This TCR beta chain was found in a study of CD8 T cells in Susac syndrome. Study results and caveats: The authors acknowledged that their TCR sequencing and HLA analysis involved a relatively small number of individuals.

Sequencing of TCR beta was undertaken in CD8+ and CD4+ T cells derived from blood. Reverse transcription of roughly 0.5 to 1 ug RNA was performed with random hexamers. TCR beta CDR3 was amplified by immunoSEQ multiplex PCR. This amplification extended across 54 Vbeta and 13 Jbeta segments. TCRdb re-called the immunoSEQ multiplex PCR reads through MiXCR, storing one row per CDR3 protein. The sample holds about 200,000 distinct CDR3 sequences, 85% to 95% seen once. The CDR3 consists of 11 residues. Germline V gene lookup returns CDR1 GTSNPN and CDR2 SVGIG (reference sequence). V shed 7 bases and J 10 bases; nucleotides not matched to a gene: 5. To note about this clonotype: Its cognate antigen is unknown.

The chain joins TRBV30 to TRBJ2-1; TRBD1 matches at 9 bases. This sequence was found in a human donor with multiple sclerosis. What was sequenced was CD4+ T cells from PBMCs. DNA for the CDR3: TGTGCCTCGGGACAGGGACTGGAGCAGTTCTTC. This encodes CASGQGLEQFF.